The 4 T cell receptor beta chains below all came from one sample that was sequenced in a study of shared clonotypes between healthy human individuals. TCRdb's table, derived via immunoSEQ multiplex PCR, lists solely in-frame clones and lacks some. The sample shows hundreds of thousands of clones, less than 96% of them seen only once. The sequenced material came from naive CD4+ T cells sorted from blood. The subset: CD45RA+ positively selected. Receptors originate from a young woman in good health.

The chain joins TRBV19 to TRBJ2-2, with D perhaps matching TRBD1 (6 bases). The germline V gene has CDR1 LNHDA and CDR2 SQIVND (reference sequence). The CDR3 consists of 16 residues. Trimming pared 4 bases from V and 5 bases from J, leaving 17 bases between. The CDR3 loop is CASSSAAGVQTGELFF. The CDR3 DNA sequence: TGTGCCAGTAGTAGTGCGGCAGGGGTTCAAACCGGGGAGCTGTTTTTT.

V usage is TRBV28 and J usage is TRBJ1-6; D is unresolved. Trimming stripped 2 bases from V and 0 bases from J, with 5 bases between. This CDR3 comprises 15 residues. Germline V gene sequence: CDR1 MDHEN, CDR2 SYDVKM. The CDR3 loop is CASSLLNSYNSPLHF. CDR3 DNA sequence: TGTGCCAGCAGTTTACTGAACTCCTATAATTCACCCCTCCACTTT.

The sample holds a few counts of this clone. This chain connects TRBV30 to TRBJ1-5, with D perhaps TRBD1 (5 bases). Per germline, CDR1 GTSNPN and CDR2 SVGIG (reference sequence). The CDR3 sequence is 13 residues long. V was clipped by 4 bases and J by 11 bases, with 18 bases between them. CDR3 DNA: TGTGCCTGGAATAGTCAGGGTTTCAAAGCCCAGCATTTT. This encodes CAWNSQGFKAQHF.

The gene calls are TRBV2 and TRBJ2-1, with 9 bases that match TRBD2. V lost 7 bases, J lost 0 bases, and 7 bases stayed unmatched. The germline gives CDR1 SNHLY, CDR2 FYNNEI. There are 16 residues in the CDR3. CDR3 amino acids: CASIVSGSPSYNEQFF. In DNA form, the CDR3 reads TGTGCCAGCATCGTTAGCGGGAGCCCCTCCTACAATGAGCAGTTCTTC.